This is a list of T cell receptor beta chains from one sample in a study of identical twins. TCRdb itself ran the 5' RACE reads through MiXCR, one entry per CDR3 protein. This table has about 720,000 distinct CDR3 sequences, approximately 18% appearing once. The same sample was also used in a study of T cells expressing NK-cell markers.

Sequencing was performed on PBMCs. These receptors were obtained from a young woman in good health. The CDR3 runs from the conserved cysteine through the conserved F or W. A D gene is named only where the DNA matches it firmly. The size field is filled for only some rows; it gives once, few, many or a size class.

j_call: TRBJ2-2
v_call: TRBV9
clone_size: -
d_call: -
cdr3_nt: TGTGCCAGCAGCGGCTCCGGGCCCCCCACGAAGACCGGGGAGCTGTTTTTT
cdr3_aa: CASSGSGPPTKTGELFF

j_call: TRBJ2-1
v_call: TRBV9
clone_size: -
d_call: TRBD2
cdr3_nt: TGTGCCAGCACCGCCAGCGGGGGGGTTAACAATGAGCAGTTCTTC
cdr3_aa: CASTASGGVNNEQFF

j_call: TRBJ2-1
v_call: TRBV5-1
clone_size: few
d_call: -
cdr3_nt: TGCGCCAGCAGCTTGACGGGACCGAGGGAGCAGTTCTTC
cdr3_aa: CASSLTGPREQFF

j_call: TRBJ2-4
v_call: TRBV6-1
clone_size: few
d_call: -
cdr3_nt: TGTGCCAGCAAGGGGCTAGCCAAAAACATTCAGTACTTC
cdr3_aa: CASKGLAKNIQYF

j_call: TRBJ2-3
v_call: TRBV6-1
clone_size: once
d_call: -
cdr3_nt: TGTGCCAGCAGTCTAAGGGGTACTTACACAGATACGCAGTATTTT
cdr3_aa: CASSLRGTYTDTQYF

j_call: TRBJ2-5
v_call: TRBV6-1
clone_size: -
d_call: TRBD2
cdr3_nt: TGTGCCAGCAGTCCCGGGACTAGCGGGAAAAAGACCCAGTACTTC
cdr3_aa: CASSPGTSGKKTQYF

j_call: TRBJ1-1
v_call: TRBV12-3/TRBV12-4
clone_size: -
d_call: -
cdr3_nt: TGTGCCAGCAGTTTTGTCGGCCTCCACACTGAAGCTTTCTTT
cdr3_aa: CASSFVGLHTEAFF

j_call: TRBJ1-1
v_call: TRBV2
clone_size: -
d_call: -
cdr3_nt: TGTGCCAGCATTGGGGCCCGGGGCCGGACTGAAGCTTTCTTT
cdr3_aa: CASIGARGRTEAFF

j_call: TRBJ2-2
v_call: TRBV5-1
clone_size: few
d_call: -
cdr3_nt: TGCGCCAGCAGCTTACAGACGGGAGGGGAGCTGTTTTTT
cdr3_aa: CASSLQTGGELFF

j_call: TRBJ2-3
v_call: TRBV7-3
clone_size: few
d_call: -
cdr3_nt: TGTGCCAGCAGCTCCGCGGGGTTCACAGATACGCAGTATTTT
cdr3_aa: CASSSAGFTDTQYF

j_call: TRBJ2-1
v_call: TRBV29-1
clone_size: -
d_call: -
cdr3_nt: TGCAGCGTCGAAGGACTCTTTAACAATGAGCAGTTCTTC
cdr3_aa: CSVEGLFNNEQFF

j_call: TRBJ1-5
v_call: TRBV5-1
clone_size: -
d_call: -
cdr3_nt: TGCGCCAGCAGCTTTTCGGGTCGAAGCAATCAGCCCCAGCATTTT
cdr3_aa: CASSFSGRSNQPQHF

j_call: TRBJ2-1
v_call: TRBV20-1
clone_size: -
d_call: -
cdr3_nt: TGCAGTGCTCACTCCCAGATCAATGAGCAGTTCTTC
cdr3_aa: CSAHSQINEQFF

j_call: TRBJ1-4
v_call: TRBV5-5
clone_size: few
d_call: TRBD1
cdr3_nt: TGTGCCAGCAGATCTGTAGGGACAGGGTATGAAAAACTGTTTTTT
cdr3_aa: CASRSVGTGYEKLFF

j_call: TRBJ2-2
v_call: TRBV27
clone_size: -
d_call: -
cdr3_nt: TGTGCCAGCAGTTTATTCAGGGCGGCCACCGGGGAGCTGTTTTTT
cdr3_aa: CASSLFRAATGELFF

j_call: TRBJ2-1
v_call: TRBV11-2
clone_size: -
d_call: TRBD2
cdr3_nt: TGTGCCAGCAGCCGGACTAGCGGGAGGGCCTCCCTATACAATGAGCAGTTCTTC
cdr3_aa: CASSRTSGRASLYNEQFF

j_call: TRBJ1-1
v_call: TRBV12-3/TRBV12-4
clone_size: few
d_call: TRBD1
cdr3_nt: TGTGCCAGCAGACCGACAGGGGTAGTGTCCGGTGAAGCTTTCTTT
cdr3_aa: CASRPTGVVSGEAFF

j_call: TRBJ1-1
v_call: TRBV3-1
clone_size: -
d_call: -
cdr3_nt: TGTGCCAGCAGCCAAGAAATAGGCGGACTCGGGGTGAGGAAAGCTTTCTTT
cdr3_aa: CASSQEIGGLGVRKAFF

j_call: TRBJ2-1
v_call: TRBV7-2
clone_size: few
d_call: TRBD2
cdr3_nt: TGTGCCAGCGGGTTTACTAGCGGGAGTATATATGAGCAGTTCTTC
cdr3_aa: CASGFTSGSIYEQFF

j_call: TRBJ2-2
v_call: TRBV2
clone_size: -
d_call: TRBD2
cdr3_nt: TGTGCCAGCCGCCCGACTAGCGGGACTAACACCGGGGAGCTGTTTTTT
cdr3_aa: CASRPTSGTNTGELFF

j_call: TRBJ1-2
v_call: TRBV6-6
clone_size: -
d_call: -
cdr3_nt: TGTGCCAGCAGTTACGCCGGAGACAGGTCCACCTTC
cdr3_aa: CASSYAGDRSTF

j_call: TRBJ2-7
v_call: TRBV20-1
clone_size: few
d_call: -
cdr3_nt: TGCAGTGCTAGAGGGGAGACACATTACGAGCAGTACTTC
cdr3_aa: CSARGETHYEQYF

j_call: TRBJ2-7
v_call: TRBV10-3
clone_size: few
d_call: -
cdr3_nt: TGTGCCATCAGTGATCCAGGGGTCAGTGGCTACGAGCAGTACTTC
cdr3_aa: CAISDPGVSGYEQYF

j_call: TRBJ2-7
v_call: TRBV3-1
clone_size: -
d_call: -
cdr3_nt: TGTGCCAGCAGCCAAGGACGTTTCGCCAGATCCTACGAGCAGTACTTC
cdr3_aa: CASSQGRFARSYEQYF

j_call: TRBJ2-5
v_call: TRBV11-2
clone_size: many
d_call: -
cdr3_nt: TGTGCCAGCAGCAGACGAGTCCGGGATCAAGAGACCCAGTACTTC
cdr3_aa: CASSRRVRDQETQYF

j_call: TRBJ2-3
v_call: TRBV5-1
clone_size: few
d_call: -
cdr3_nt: TGCGCCAGCAGCGTGGACTTTCAAGATACGCAGTATTTT
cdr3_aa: CASSVDFQDTQYF

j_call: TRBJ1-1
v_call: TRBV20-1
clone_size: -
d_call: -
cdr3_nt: TGCAGTGCGGGGGACCCCTCTCCCACTGAAGCTTTCTTT
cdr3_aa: CSAGDPSPTEAFF

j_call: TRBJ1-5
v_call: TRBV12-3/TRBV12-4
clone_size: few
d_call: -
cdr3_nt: TGTGCCAGCAGACAAATGGGAGATAGCAATCAGCCCCAGCATTTT
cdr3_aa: CASRQMGDSNQPQHF

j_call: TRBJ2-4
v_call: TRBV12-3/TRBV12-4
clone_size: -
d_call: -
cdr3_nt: TGTGCCAGCAGCCTTACCGTCCCGCCAAACATTCAGTACTTC
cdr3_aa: CASSLTVPPNIQYF

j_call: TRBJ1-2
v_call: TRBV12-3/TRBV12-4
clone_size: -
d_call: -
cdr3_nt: TGTGCCAGCAGTTTTGGGACCGTCCCCGAGGAGGGCTACACCTTC
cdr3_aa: CASSFGTVPEEGYTF

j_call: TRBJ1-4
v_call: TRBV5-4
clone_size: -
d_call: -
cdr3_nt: TGTGCCAGCAGCTTGGTAGGGGTTAATGAAAAACTGTTTTTT
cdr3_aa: CASSLVGVNEKLFF

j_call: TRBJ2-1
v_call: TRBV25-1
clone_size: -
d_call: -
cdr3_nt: TGTGCCACCCAAGGGCGAGGCGGTAAGCAGTTCTTC
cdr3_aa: CATQGRGGKQFF

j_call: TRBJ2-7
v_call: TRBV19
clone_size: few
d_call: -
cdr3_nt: TGTGCCAGTAGTATTGGGCAGGGGCTATCCTACGAGCAGTACTTC
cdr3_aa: CASSIGQGLSYEQYF

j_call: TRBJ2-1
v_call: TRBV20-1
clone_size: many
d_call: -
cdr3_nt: TGCAGTGCTAGAGATCACAGGCGGGACTTCTTC
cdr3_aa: CSARDHRRDFF

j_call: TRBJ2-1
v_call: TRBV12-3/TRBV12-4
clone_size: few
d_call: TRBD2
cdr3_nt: TGTGCCAGCAGTTTAGCGCGGGAGGCGTTCTTC
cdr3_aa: CASSLAREAFF

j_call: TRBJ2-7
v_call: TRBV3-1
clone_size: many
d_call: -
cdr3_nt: TGTGCCAGCAGCAGGGACGGAAAGGTCTACGAGCAGTACTTC
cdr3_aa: CASSRDGKVYEQYF

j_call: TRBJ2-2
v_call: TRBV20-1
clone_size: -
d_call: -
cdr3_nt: TGCAGTGCTAGGCCCAACAGGGTTGGAACCGGGGAGCTGTTTTTT
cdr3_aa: CSARPNRVGTGELFF

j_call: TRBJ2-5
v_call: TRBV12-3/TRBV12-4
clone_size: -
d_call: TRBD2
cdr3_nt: TGTGCCAGCAGTTTAACTAGCGGCGGGGGGGTCCAGTACTTC
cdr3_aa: CASSLTSGGGVQYF

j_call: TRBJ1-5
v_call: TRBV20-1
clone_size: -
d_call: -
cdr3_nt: TGCAGTGCCATGGACAGAGGGAGCAAGCCCCAGCATTTT
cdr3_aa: CSAMDRGSKPQHF

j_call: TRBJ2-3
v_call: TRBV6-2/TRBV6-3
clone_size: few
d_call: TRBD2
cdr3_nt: TGTGCCAGCAGTACAGCGGGGGGGCGAGATACGCAGTATTTT
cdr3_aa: CASSTAGGRDTQYF

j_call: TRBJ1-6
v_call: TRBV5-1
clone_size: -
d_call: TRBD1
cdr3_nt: TGCGCCAGCAGCTTGTCCCAGGGGGCGGGTTCACCCCTCCACTTT
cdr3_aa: CASSLSQGAGSPLHF

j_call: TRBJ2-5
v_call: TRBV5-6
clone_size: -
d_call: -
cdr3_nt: TGTGCCAGCAGCTTGGTGGTCCGGGGTTCGGGAGAGACCCAGTACTTC
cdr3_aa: CASSLVVRGSGETQYF

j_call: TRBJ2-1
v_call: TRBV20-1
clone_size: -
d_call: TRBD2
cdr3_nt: TGCAGTGCTTTTAGCGGGGGGAGATCGAATGAGCAGTTCTTC
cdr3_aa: CSAFSGGRSNEQFF

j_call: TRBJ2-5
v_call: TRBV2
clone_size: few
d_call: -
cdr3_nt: TGTGCCAGCAATTTGGTCCGGGGCCAAGAGACCCAGTACTTC
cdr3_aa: CASNLVRGQETQYF

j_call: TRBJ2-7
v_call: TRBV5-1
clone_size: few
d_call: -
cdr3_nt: TGCGCCAGCAGCTTGGGGTTCAGGGGCCGCTCCTACGAGCAGTACTTC
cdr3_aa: CASSLGFRGRSYEQYF

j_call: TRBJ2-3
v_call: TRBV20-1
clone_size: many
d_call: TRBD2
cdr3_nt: TGCAGTGCTAGAGACCCTCTAGCGGGGACGTTGACAGATACGCAGTATTTT
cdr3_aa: CSARDPLAGTLTDTQYF

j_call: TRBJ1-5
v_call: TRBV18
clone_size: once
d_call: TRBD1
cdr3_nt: TGTGCCAGCTCACCCGACAGGGGCCGACAGCCCCAGCATTTT
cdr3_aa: CASSPDRGRQPQHF

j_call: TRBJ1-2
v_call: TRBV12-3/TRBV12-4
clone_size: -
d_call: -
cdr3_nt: TGTGCCAGCAGCACCGGGATTCTCTATGGCTACACCTTC
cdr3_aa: CASSTGILYGYTF

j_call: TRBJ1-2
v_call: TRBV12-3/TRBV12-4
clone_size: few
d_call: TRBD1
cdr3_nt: TGTGCCAGCAGTCCAAGAACAGGGGGCGGATTCTATGGCTACACCTTC
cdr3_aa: CASSPRTGGGFYGYTF

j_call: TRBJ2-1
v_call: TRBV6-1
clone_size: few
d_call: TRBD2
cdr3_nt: TGTGCCAGCTGGACTAGCGGCAGCAATGAGCAGTTCTTC
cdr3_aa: CASWTSGSNEQFF

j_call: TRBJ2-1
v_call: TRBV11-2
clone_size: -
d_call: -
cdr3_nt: TGTGCCAGCAGCTTATACCTGGGCGGTTCCGTCTACAATGAGCAGTTCTTC
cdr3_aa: CASSLYLGGSVYNEQFF

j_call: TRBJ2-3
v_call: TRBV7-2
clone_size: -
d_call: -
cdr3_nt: TGTGCCAGCACCGTGGAATTGGGAACAAATACGCAGTATTTT
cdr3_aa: CASTVELGTNTQYF

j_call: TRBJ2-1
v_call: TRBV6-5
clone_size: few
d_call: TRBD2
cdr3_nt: TGTGCCAGCAGTTATGGTCGAGCGGGAGGCGATGAGCAGTTCTTC
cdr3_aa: CASSYGRAGGDEQFF

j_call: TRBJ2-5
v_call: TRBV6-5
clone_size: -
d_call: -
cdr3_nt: TGTGCCAGCAGTTACTCGGGGAGGCTGGCGGAGACCCAGTACTTC
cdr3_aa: CASSYSGRLAETQYF

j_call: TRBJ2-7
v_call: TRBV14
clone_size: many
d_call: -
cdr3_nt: TGCGCCAGCAGCCAAGTCGGGAGCTACGAGCAGTACTTC
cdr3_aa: CASSQVGSYEQYF

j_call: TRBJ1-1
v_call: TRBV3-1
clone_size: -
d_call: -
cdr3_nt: TGTGCCAGCAGCCAAGATCGGAGTGGGGCTTTCTTT
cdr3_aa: CASSQDRSGAFF

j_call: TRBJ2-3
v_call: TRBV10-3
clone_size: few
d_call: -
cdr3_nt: TGTGCCATCGGATACGAGGGAACTAGCACAGATACGCAGTATTTT
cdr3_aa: CAIGYEGTSTDTQYF

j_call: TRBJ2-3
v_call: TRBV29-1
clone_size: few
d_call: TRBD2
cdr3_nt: TGCAGCGTCCTAGCGGGGACTAGCCCGGAGTATTTT
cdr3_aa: CSVLAGTSPEYF